This T cell receptor (beta chain) was retrieved from a study of blood T cell repertoires in COVID-19. About the study: From the United States, Italy and Spain came samples of acute and convalescent COVID-19. The cDNA or gDNA used as material had been derived from T cells, B-cell-depleted T cells, or PBMCs.

This clone was counted a few times. Clones were sequenced by immunoSEQ multiplex PCR, and TCRdb holds only the in-frame ones, with some missing. Counted here are approximately 330,000 clones, around 87% occurring once; the ten biggest clones make up 1%. V trimming: 3 bases; J trimming: 5 bases; junction bases outside the gene matches: 13. Germline assignment: CDR1 SGHVS and CDR2 FQNEAQ. The CDR3 is 16 amino acids. The J gene is TRBJ2-7, the V gene TRBV7-8, with TRBD1 matching 7 bases. The TCR was taken from a woman between 35 and 50 years old with COVID-19, enrolled during active disease. The specimen sequenced was peripheral blood. CDR3 protein: CASSLVLRDSRNEQYF. The CDR3 nucleotides are TGTGCCAGCAGCTTGGTACTACGGGACAGTCGCAACGAGCAGTACTTC.